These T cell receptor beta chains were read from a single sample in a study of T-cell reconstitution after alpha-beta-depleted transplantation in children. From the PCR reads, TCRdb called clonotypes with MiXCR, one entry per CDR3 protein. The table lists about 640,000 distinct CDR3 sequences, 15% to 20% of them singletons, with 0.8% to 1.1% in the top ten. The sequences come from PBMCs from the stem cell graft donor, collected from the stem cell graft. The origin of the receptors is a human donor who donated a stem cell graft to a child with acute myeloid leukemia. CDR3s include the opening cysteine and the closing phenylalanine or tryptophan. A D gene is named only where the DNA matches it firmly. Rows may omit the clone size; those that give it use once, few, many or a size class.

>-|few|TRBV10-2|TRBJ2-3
CGSGAGVGRDTQYF
TGCGGCTCGGGGGCCGGCGTTGGGAGAGATACGCAGTATTTT
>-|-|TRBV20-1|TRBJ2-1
CSATVPRSSYNEQFF
TGCAGTGCAACCGTACCGAGAAGCTCCTACAATGAGCAGTTCTTC
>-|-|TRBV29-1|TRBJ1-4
CSVANDRGEKLFF
TGCAGCGTCGCCAACGATAGAGGTGAAAAACTGTTTTTT
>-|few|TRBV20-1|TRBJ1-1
CSARAPGWNTEAFF
TGCAGTGCTAGGGCCCCGGGATGGAACACTGAAGCTTTCTTT
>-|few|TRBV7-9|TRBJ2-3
CASSNDLFTDTQYF
TGTGCCAGCAGCAATGACCTGTTCACAGATACGCAGTATTTT
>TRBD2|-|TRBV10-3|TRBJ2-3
CAIQGLAGTDTQYF
TGTGCCATCCAAGGTCTAGCGGGCACAGATACGCAGTATTTT
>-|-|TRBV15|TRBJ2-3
CATSRDLAPSTDTQYF
TGTGCCACCAGCAGAGATTTGGCCCCTAGCACAGATACGCAGTATTTT
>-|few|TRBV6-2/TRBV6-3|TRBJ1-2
CASTKRGNDGYTF
TGTGCCAGCACCAAGCGGGGCAACGATGGCTACACCTTC
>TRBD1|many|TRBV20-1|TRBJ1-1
CSARGTRGVQGRAFF
TGCAGTGCTAGAGGAACCCGAGGGGTACAGGGGAGGGCTTTCTTT
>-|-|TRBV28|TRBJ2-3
CASSSSRGRGYTDTQYF
TGTGCCAGCAGTTCAAGCAGGGGACGGGGTTACACAGATACGCAGTATTTT
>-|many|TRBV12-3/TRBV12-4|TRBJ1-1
CASTTGEANTEAFF
TGTGCCAGCACAACAGGCGAGGCGAACACTGAAGCTTTCTTT
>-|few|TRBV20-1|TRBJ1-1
CSARVGRVNAEAFF
TGCAGTGCTAGAGTTGGCAGGGTGAACGCTGAAGCTTTCTTT
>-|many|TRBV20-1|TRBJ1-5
CSARTRSDSNQPQHF
TGCAGTGCTAGAACCCGATCCGATAGCAATCAGCCCCAGCATTTT
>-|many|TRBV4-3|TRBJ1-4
CASSQEGREKLFF
TGCGCCAGCAGCCAAGAAGGCAGGGAAAAACTGTTTTTT
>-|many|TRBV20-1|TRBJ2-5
CSARDSKEGTETQYF
TGCAGTGCTAGAGATTCGAAGGAGGGGACCGAGACCCAGTACTTC
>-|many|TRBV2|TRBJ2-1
CASSSSAGAREQFF
TGTGCCAGCAGTTCCTCGGCGGGGGCTCGCGAGCAGTTCTTC
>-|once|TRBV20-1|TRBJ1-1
CCASSLLLNGVNTEAFF
TGCTGTGCTTCCTCCCTTTTACTGAACGGGGTGAACACTGAAGCTTTCTTT
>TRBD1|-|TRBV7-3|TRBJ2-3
CASSFGGTGPDTQYF
TGTGCCAGCAGCTTTGGTGGGACAGGGCCAGATACGCAGTATTTT
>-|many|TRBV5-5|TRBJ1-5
CASSPLGSQPQHF
TGTGCCAGCAGTCCCCTAGGGTCTCAGCCCCAGCATTTT
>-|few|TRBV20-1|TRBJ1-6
CSARDGGVDSPLHF
TGCAGTGCTAGAGACGGGGGGGTGGATTCACCCCTCCACTTT
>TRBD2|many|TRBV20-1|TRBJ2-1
CSALAGDVYNEQFF
TGCAGTGCCCTAGCGGGGGACGTTTACAATGAGCAGTTCTTC
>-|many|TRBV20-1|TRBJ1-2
CSALGSGGRGYTF
TGCAGTGCTCTGGGGTCCGGGGGAAGGGGCTACACCTTC
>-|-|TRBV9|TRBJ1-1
CASSVEGAGTEAFF
TGTGCCAGCAGCGTAGAGGGTGCTGGCACTGAAGCTTTCTTT
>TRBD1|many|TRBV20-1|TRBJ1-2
CSARGRDSYGYTF
TGCAGTGCTAGAGGCCGGGACAGCTATGGCTACACCTTC
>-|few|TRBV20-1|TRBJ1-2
CSARDYGQPIYYGYTF
TGCAGTGCTAGAGATTACGGACAGCCCATTTACTATGGCTACACCTTC
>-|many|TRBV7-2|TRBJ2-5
CASSPQAKYQETQYF
TGTGCCAGCAGCCCCCAAGCGAAGTACCAAGAGACCCAGTACTTC
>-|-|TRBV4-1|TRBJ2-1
CATRDVGRSTEQFF
TGCGCTACAAGGGACGTGGGCAGGAGCACTGAGCAGTTCTTC
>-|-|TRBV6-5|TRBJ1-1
CASATGTEAFF
TGTGCCAGCGCCACAGGGACTGAAGCTTTCTTT
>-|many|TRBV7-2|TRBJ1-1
CASSLVTEAFF
TGTGCCAGCAGCTTGGTCACTGAAGCTTTCTTT
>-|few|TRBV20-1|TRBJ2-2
CSAPTRGNTGELFF
TGCAGTGCCCCGACCCGGGGAAACACCGGGGAGCTGTTTTTT
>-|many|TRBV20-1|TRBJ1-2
CSASEEGGPYGYTF
TGCAGTGCTAGTGAGGAGGGGGGACCCTATGGCTACACCTTC
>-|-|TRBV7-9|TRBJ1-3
CASSLGRDPGNTIYF
TGTGCCAGCAGCTTAGGACGGGACCCTGGAAACACCATATATTTT
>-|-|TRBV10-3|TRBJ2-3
CAISDSTDTQYF
TGTGCCATCAGTGACAGCACAGATACGCAGTATTTT
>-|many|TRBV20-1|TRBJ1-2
CSARDRQKPNYGYTF
TGCAGTGCTAGAGATAGGCAGAAACCGAACTATGGCTACACCTTC
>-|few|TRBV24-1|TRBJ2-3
CATSDLTGSSTDTQYF
TGTGCCACCAGTGATTTGACAGGGTCGAGCACAGATACGCAGTATTTT
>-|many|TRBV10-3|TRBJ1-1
CAISEGAGGTEAFF
TGTGCCATCAGTGAGGGGGCCGGGGGCACTGAAGCTTTCTTT
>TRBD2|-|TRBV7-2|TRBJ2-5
CASSFKASGGQETQYF
TGTGCCAGCAGCTTTAAGGCTAGCGGGGGCCAAGAGACCCAGTACTTC
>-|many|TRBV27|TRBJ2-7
CASSFEPASDEQYF
TGTGCCAGCAGTTTTGAGCCCGCGAGCGACGAGCAGTACTTC
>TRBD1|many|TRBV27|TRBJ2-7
CASSSAGQGYEQYF
TGTGCCAGCAGTTCTGCGGGACAGGGCTACGAGCAGTACTTC
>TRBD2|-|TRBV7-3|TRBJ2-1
CASSPLAGEGNEQFF
TGTGCCAGCAGCCCCCTAGCGGGGGAGGGCAATGAGCAGTTCTTC
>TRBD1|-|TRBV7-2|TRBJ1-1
CASSLPRGQNTEAFF
TGTGCCAGCAGCCTGCCCAGGGGGCAGAACACTGAAGCTTTCTTT